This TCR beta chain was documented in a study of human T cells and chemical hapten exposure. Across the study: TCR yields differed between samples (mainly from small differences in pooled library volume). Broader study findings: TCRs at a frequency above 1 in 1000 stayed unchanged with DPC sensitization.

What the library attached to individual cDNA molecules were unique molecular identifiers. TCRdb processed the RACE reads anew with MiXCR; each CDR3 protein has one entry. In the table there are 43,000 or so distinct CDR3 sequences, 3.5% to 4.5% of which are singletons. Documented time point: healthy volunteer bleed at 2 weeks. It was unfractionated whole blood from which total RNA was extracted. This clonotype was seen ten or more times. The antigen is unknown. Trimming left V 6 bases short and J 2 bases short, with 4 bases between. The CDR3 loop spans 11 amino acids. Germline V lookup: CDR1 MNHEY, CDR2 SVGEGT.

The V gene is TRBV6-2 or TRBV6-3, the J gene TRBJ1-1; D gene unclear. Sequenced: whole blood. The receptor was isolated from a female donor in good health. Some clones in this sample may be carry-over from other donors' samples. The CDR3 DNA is TGTGCCAGCAGCGGAAACACTGAAGCTTTCTTT. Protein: CASSGNTEAFF.